The clone carrying this TCR beta chain was detected only a few times. What it binds is not known. This library used approximately 370 ng RNA and molecular barcoded adaptors spanning alpha/delta and beta/gamma chains. TCRdb itself ran the reads through MiXCR, one entry per CDR3 protein. The table has about 15,000 distinct CDR3 sequences, about a fifth seen once. The sample belongs to a study of read filtering for tumor transcriptome and immune sequencing. Notes on the study in general: The CD138-negative fraction was mixed bone marrow immune cells, not pure T cells.

The sample consisted of a population of CD138-negative cells sorted from bone marrow. This clonotype was obtained from a donor at least 40 years old with multiple myeloma.

CDR3 amino acids: CASTPQSGTGYEQYF. As DNA, the CDR3 is TGTGCCAGCACCCCCCAAAGCGGGACGGGATACGAGCAGTACTTC. V usage is TRBV7-2 and J usage is TRBJ2-7, with 7 bases lining up with TRBD2. CDR1 and CDR2 from the germline V gene are SGHTA and FQGNSA. The CDR3 is made up of 15 amino acids. V shed 7 bases and J 4 bases; nucleotides not matched to a gene: 13.